These 30 T cell receptor beta chains were sequenced from one sample in a study of blood T cell repertoires in COVID-19. Generated by immunoSEQ multiplex PCR, the TCRdb table keeps only in-frame clones and is missing some. The top ten clones hold 3% to 3.5% of a sample with some 260,000 clones, about 90% of them seen once. The material sequenced was peripheral blood. Source of these receptors: a man between 18 and 35 years old with active or convalescent COVID-19.

The chain joins TRBV11-2 to TRBJ1-2; tentatively, D is TRBD1 (5 bases). Trimming removed 0 bases from V and 3 bases from J, with 5 bases in between. The germline V gene encodes CDR1 SGHAT and CDR2 FQNNGV. CDR3 size: 13 residues. DNA for the CDR3: TGTGCCAGCAGCTTAGACAGGGACTATGGCTACACCTTC. This encodes CASSLDRDYGYTF.

The V gene is TRBV6-2 or TRBV6-3, the J gene TRBJ1-1; tentatively, D is TRBD1 (5 bases). Trimming pared 1 base from V and 6 bases from J, leaving 12 bases between. Germline V gene sequence: CDR1 MNHEY, CDR2 SVGEGT. This CDR3 has 14 residues. CDR3 sequence reads: CASSYFGGEAEAFF. DNA for the CDR3: TGTGCCAGCAGTTACTTTGGGGGGGAGGCTGAAGCTTTCTTT.

This sequence joins TRBV6-6 and TRBJ1-5; D remains unclear. The CDR3 contains 15 residues. Germline V gives CDR1 MNHNY, CDR2 SVGAGI (reference sequence). Deletions cut 5 bases from V and 5 bases from J, with 16 bases between. The CDR3 DNA reads as TGTGCCAGCAGTCCCCGTCTGGCCGGGGATCAGCCCCAGCATTTT. This gives the protein CASSPRLAGDQPQHF.

The chain links TRBV29-1 to TRBJ2-1; tentative D call: TRBD1 (5 bases). Germline V lookup: CDR1 SQVTM, CDR2 ANQGSEA. The CDR3 runs to 10 residues. DNA for the CDR3: TGCAGTTCACAGGTCAATGAGCAGTTCTTC. Its translation is CSSQVNEQFF.

This clone was seen just once. The rearrangement links TRBV4-3 to TRBJ2-1; D remains ambiguous. This CDR3 has 16 amino acids. CDR1 LGHNA and CDR2 YSLEER come from the germline V gene. V shed 2 bases and J shed 0 bases, with 11 bases lying between them. The CDR3 coding sequence is TGCGCCAGCAGCCAATTAGGTGGCGGCTCCTACAATGAGCAGTTCTTC. It codes for CASSQLGGGSYNEQFF.

The chain recombines TRBV29-1 with TRBJ1-1; D gene ambiguous. V lost 4 bases and J lost 4, with 10 bases in between. Germline values: CDR1 SQVTM, CDR2 ANQGSEA. The CDR3 extends over 12 amino acids. As DNA, the CDR3 is TGCAGCGTTGTTACGCCGAGCACTGAAGCTTTCTTT. This codes for CSVVTPSTEAFF.

The rearrangement uses TRBV25-1 and TRBJ2-7; D call uncertain. CDR3 size: 13 residues. Trimming left V 5 bases short and J 0 bases short, with 8 bases between. CDR1 is MGHDK, CDR2 SYGVNS, per germline. CDR3 amino acids: CASSPESSYEQYF. Here the CDR3 DNA reads TGTGCCAGCAGTCCAGAATCCTCCTACGAGCAGTACTTC.

The chain uses TRBV7-9 and TRBJ2-3; D perhaps matches TRBD1 (6 bases). Trimming removed 5 bases at V and 0 bases at J, with 9 bases between. This CDR3 is 14 amino acids long. Germline V gives CDR1 SEHNR, CDR2 FQNEAQ (reference sequence). Here the CDR3 reads CASSDRISTDTQYF. In nucleotides, the CDR3 is TGTGCCAGCAGCGACAGGATTAGCACAGATACGCAGTATTTT. The entire variable domain, with the rest obtained from reference TRBV7-9 and TRBJ2-3, is as follows: DTGVSQNPRHKITKRGQNVTFRCDPISEHNRLYWYRQTLGQGPEFLTYFQNEAQLEKSRLLSDRFSAERPKGSFSTLEIQRTEQGDSAMYLCASSDRISTDTQYFGPGTRLTVL.

This rearrangement joins TRBV7-8 to TRBJ2-3; TRBD2 matches 15 bases. CDR3 length: 18 residues. Per the germline V gene, CDR1 is SGHVS and CDR2 is FQNEAQ. J was trimmed by 2 bases and V by 5 bases; bases with no gene match: 8. CDR3 sequence reads: CASSTGLAGGSYTDTQYF. The CDR3, as DNA: TGTGCCAGCAGCACGGGACTAGCGGGGGGATCCTACACAGATACGCAGTATTTT.

V and J are TRBV9 and TRBJ2-3; TRBD2 is a possible D gene (6 bases). The length of the CDR3 is 16 residues. CDR1 is SGDLS and CDR2 is YYNGEE in the germline V gene. With 0 bases removed from V and 6 bases from J, the gap between germline ends came to 17 bases. The CDR3 sequence: CASSVGGMVSSDTQYF. The DNA of the CDR3 is TGTGCCAGCAGCGTAGGCGGGATGGTAAGCTCCGATACGCAGTATTTT.

This clone was seen only a few times. The genes are TRBV27 and TRBJ2-7, with TRBD1 matching 8 bases. The CDR3 consists of 16 residues. Germline V CDR1 and CDR2: MNHEY, SMNVEV (reference sequence). Trimming took 2 bases from V and 5 from J; bases not matched to a gene: 11. CDR3 amino acids: CASSLRRTGTFHEQYF. The DNA for the CDR3 is TGTGCCAGCAGTTTAAGGAGGACAGGGACGTTCCACGAGCAGTACTTC.

The chain has TRBV11-3 and TRBJ2-3; 10 bases line up with TRBD1. Germline V gene sequence: CDR1 SGHNT, CDR2 YENEEA. CDR3 length: 15 amino acids. V trimming: 5 bases; J trimming: 2 bases; junction bases outside the gene matches: 4. CDR3 nucleotides: TGTGCCAGCAGCCCCGGGACAGGGGTCACAGATACGCAGTATTTT. Translated: CASSPGTGVTDTQYF.

The chain uses TRBV6-5 and TRBJ1-1; no clear D gene. The CDR3 covers 13 residues. Deletions cut 6 bases from V and 1 base from J, with 9 bases between. Looked up from germline, CDR1 is MNHEY and CDR2 is SVGAGI. The CDR3 sequence is CASSHKWNTEAFF. For the CDR3, the DNA is TGTGCCAGCAGCCACAAGTGGAACACTGAAGCTTTCTTT.

CDR3 nucleotides: TGTGCCAGCAGCGTAGCTACAGGACCGAATGTAGACAATGAGCAGTTCTTC. Its translation is CASSVATGPNVDNEQFF. V is TRBV9 and J is TRBJ2-1; TRBD1 might be the D (5 bases). CDR1 SGDLS and CDR2 YYNGEE come from the germline V gene. The CDR3 extends over 17 amino acids. The ends were cut back, 0 bases at V and 5 bases at J, with 18 bases in the middle. Full variable domain (missing parts from reference TRBV9 and TRBJ2-1): DSGVTQTPKHLITATGQRVTLRCSPRSGDLSVYWYQQSLDQGLQFLIQYYNGEERAKGNILERFSAQQFPDLHSELNLSSLELGDSALYFCASSVATGPNVDNEQFFGPGTRLTVL.

The V call is TRBV29-1, the J call TRBJ2-7, with 11 bases fitting TRBD2. With V trimmed by 4 bases and J by 7 bases, 6 bases remained unmatched. This CDR3 comprises 13 residues. Germline lookup yields CDR1 SQVTM and CDR2 ANQGSEA. The CDR3 spells CSVVLAGVFEQYF. The DNA for the CDR3 is TGCAGCGTTGTACTAGCGGGAGTGTTTGAGCAGTACTTC.

V and J are TRBV11-3 and TRBJ2-3; 9 bases line up with TRBD2. This CDR3 is 15 amino acids long. V shed 5 bases, J shed 7 bases, and the junction held 10 bases outside the gene matches. Germline CDR1 SGHNT, CDR2 YENEEA. The CDR3 region has the DNA TGTGCCAGCAGCCCGGGACTAGCTTCCCTCAATACGCAGTATTTT. It yields the protein CASSPGLASLNTQYF. The full variable domain, completed using reference TRBV11-3 and TRBJ2-3, is EAGVVQSPRYKIIEKKQPVAFWCNPISGHNTLYWYLQNLGQGPELLIRYENEEAVDDSQLPKDRFSAERLKGVDSTLKIQPAELGDSAVYLCASSPGLASLNTQYFGPGTRLTVL.

The chain combines TRBV7-3 with TRBJ1-2; 7 nucleotides align to TRBD1. With 3 bases clipped from V and 7 bases from J, the junction kept 8 bases outside the gene matches. Germline CDR1 and CDR2: SGHTA and FQGTGA. This CDR3 region has 14 residues. CDR3 in amino acids: CASSFDRVGGGYTF. The DNA of the CDR3 is TGTGCCAGCAGCTTCGACAGGGTTGGAGGTGGCTACACCTTC.

The V gene is TRBV18, the J gene TRBJ2-7; D possibly corresponds to TRBD1 (5 bases). The CDR3 is made up of 13 amino acids. Germline loops: CDR1 KGHSH, CDR2 LQKENI. The V and J ends lost 1 base and 5 bases respectively, with 9 bases between them. The DNA of the CDR3 is TGTGCCAGCTCACCACTGGGGCCAAACGAGCAGTACTTC. It encodes CASSPLGPNEQYF.

The rearrangement joins TRBV5-1 to TRBJ2-3; D is perhaps TRBD2 (5 bases). Trimming cost V 6 bases and J 1 base, with 12 bases left between them. Germline CDR1 reads SGHRS; CDR2 reads YFSETQ. CDR3 length equals 14 residues. The CDR3: CASKYGSGTDTQYF. The CDR3 DNA sequence: TGCGCCAGCAAGTATGGTAGCGGCACAGATACGCAGTATTTT.

Here the CDR3 reads CASSLSAGANTEAFF. For the CDR3, the DNA is TGTGCCAGCAGCTTATCGGCAGGGGCGAACACTGAAGCTTTCTTT. The chain recombines TRBV11-2 with TRBJ1-1; D might be TRBD1 (6 bases). Germline values: CDR1 SGHAT, CDR2 FQNNGV. V was cut by 2 bases and J by 1 base, with 11 bases left in between. CDR3 size: 15 residues.

A single count supports this clone. The chain joins TRBV7-2 to TRBJ2-7; D is possibly TRBD2 (7 bases). The V end was cut by 1 base, the J end by 3 bases, with 13 bases between. The CDR3 contains 15 residues. The germline V gene encodes CDR1 SGHTA and CDR2 FQGNSA. The CDR3 loop is CASSLVGAGDYEQYF. In DNA form, the CDR3 reads TGTGCCAGCAGCTTAGTGGGGGCGGGAGACTACGAGCAGTACTTC.

The chain is built from TRBV6-6 and TRBJ1-6; D not certain. Germline V lookup: CDR1 MNHNY, CDR2 SVGAGI (reference sequence). V lost 7 bases and J lost 7, with 14 bases in between. The CDR3 loop spans 14 amino acids. CDR3 sequence reads: CASTRPGYNSPLHF. The CDR3 nucleotides are TGTGCCAGCACTAGACCGGGTTACAATTCACCCCTCCACTTT.

The chain is built from TRBV7-3 and TRBJ2-1; D is unclear. Between the trimmed V and J ends, which lost 2 bases and 6 bases, there was a span of 11 bases. The CDR3 spans 14 residues. In germline, CDR1 is SGHTA, CDR2 FQGTGA. The CDR3 is CASSLSYGSNEQFF. The CDR3, as DNA: TGTGCCAGCAGCTTATCGTACGGGTCCAATGAGCAGTTCTTC.

The V and J genes are TRBV7-2 and TRBJ1-5; 9 bases line up with TRBD1. This CDR3 spans 16 amino acids. CDR1 and CDR2 (germline): SGHTA, FQGNSA. With V trimmed by 4 bases and J by 5 bases, 9 bases remained unmatched. CDR3 sequence (DNA): TGTGCCAGCAGCTGGACAGGGGACGGGTTAGATCAGCCCCAGCATTTT. The encoded protein is CASSWTGDGLDQPQHF.

The chain employs TRBV5-1 and TRBJ1-6; D gene uncertain. CDR3 length: 16 residues. CDR1 is SGHRS, CDR2 YFSETQ, per germline. V was clipped by 2 bases and J by 5 bases, with 14 bases between them. DNA for the CDR3: TGCGCCAGCAGCTTACGCCGGCAGGATAATAATTCACCCCTCCACTTT. Protein: CASSLRRQDNNSPLHF.

This sequence joins TRBV9 and TRBJ2-5; D perhaps matches TRBD2 (6 bases). CDR3 length equals 14 residues. The ends were cut back, 4 bases at V and 4 bases at J, with 14 bases in the middle. Germline values: CDR1 SGDLS, CDR2 YYNGEE. CDR3 sequence (DNA): TGTGCCAGCAGCCCACTGGGGGGTGGAGAGACCCAGTACTTC. As protein: CASSPLGGGETQYF.

This clone was recorded a few times. The same CDR3 is also encoded by other DNA sequences in this sample. The chain carries TRBV12-3 or TRBV12-4 and TRBJ1-4; tentative D call: TRBD1 (6 bases). The CDR3 contains 12 residues. V lost 5 bases and J lost 6, with 7 bases in between. The CDR3 sequence is CASSRTDEKLFF. DNA for the CDR3: TGTGCCAGCAGTCGGACAGATGAAAAACTGTTTTTT.

The V gene is TRBV6-5, the J gene TRBJ1-3; D not certain. The CDR3 is 12 amino acids. Germline V gene lookup returns CDR1 MNHEY and CDR2 SVGAGI. V lost 5 bases, J lost 4 bases, and 6 bases lay in between. The CDR3 DNA is TGTGCCAGCAGTCCCCGGGGAAACACCATATATTTT. Translation gives CASSPRGNTIYF.

V usage is TRBV19 and J usage is TRBJ1-2; 9 bases are a match to TRBD1. The germline gives CDR1 LNHDA, CDR2 SQIVND (reference sequence). The length of the CDR3 is 14 residues. With 8 bases clipped from V and 4 bases from J, the junction kept 8 bases outside the gene matches. The CDR3 DNA follows: TGTGCCAGTCGCCGGACAGGGGAGGGCTATGGCTACACCTTC. Amino acid sequence: CASRRTGEGYGYTF.

This chain uses TRBV21-1 with TRBJ2-7; the tabulated D call, TRBD1, remains unverified against the DNA. TRBV21-1 is designated a pseudogene. CDR3 length equals 14 residues. The CDR3 region is CASSNHRVPALAYF. CDR3 coding DNA: TGTGCCAGCAGCAACCACAGGGTGCCCGCTTTGGCGTACTTC.